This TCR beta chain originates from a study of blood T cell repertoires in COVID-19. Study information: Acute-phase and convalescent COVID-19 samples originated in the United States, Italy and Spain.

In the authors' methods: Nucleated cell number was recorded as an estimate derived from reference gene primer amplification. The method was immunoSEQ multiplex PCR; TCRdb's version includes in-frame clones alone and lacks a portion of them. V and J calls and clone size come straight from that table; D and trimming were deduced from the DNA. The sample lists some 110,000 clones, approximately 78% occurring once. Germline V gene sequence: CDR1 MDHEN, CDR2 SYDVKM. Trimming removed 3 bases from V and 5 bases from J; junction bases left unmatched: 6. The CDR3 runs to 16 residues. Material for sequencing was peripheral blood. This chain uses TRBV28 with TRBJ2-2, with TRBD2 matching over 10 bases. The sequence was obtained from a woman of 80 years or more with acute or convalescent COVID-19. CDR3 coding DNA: TGTGCCAGCAGTTTTGCTAGCGGGAGTCGAACCGGGGAGCTGTTTTTT. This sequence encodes CASSFASGSRTGELFF.